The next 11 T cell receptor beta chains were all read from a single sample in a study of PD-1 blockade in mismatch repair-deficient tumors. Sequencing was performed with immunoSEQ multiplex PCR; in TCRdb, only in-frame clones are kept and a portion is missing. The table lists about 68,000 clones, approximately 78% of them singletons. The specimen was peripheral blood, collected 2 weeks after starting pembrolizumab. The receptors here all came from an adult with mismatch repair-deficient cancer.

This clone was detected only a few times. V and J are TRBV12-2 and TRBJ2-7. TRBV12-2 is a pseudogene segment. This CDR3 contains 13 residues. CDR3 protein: CARGGELSYEQYF. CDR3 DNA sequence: TGTGCAAGGGGCGGTGAGTTGTCCTACGAGCAGTACTTC.

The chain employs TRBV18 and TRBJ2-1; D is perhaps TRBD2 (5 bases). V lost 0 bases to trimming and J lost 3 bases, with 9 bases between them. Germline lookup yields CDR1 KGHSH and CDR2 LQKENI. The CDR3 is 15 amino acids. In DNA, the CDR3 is TGTGCCAGCTCACCACCGTCCGGGAACTACAATGAGCAGTTCTTC. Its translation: CASSPPSGNYNEQFF.

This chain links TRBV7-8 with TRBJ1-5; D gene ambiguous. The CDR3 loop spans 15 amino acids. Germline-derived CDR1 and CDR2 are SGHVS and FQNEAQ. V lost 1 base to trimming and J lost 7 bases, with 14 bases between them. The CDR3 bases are TGTGCCAGCAGCTTAGTCGATCCGGGAAGCCAGCCCCAGCATTTT. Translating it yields CASSLVDPGSQPQHF.

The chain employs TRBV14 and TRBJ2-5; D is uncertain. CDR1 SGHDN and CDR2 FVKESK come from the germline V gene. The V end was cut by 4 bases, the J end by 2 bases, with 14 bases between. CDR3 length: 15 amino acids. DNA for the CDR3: TGTGCCAGCAGCCGGACCGGACGGCTGCAAGAGACCCAGTACTTC. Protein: CASSRTGRLQETQYF.

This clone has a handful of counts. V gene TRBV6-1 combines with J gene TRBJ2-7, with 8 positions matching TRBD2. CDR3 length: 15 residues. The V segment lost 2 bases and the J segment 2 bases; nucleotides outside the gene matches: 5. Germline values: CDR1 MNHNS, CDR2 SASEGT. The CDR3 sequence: CASSENPGGTYEQYF. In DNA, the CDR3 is TGTGCCAGCAGTGAAAACCCGGGAGGGACCTACGAGCAGTACTTC.

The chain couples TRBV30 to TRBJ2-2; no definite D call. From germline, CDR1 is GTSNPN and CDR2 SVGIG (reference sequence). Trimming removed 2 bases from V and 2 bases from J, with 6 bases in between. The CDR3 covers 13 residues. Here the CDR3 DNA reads TGTGCCTGGAGTCGGCGAAACACCGGGGAGCTGTTTTTT. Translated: CAWSRRNTGELFF.

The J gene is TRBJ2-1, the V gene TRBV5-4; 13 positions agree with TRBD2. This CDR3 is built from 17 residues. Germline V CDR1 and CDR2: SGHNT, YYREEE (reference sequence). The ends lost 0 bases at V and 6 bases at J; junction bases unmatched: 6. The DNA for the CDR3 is TGTGCCAGCAGCTTGGGGTTCCGGACTAGCGGGGGCAATGAGCAGTTCTTC. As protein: CASSLGFRTSGGNEQFF.

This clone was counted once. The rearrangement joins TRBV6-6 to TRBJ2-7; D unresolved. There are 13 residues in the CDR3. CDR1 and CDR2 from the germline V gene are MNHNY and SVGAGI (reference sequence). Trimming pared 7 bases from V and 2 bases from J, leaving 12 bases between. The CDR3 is CASTVSRAYEQYF. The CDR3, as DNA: TGTGCCAGCACCGTTTCAAGAGCCTACGAGCAGTACTTC.

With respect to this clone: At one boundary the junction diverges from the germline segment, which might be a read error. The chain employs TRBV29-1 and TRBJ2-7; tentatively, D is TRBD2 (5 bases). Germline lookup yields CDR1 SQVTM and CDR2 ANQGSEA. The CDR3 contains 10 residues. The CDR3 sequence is CSVKEGEQYF. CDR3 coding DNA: TGCAGCGTTAAAGAGGGCGAGCAGTACTTC.

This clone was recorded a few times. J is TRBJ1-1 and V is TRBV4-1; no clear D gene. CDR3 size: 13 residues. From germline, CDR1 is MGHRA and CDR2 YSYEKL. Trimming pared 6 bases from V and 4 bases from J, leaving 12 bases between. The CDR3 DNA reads TGCGCCAGCAGTCCCTTTGTGGGCACTGAAGCTTTCTTT. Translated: CASSPFVGTEAFF.

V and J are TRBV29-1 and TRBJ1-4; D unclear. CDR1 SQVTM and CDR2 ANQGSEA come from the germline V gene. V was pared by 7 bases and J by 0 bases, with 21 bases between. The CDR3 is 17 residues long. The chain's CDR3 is CSAGEVGTRATNEKLFF. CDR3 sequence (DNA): TGCAGCGCTGGGGAAGTCGGAACAAGAGCAACTAATGAAAAACTGTTTTTT.